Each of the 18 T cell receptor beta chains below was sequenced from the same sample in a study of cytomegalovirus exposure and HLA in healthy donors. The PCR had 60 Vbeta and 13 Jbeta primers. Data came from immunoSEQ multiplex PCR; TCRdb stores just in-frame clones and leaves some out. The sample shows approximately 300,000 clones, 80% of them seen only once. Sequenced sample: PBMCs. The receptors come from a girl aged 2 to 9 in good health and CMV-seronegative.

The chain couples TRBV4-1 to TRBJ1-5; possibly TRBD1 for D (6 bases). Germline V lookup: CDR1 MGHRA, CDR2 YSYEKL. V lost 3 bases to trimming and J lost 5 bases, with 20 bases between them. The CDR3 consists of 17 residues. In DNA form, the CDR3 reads TGCGCCAGCAGCCACCCGATGGCCAGGGGTAGTGATCAGCCCCAGCATTTT. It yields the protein CASSHPMARGSDQPQHF.

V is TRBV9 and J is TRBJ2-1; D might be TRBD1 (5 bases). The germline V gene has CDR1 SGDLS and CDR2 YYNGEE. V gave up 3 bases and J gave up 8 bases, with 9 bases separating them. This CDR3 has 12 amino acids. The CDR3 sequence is CASSGWGDEQFF. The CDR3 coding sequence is TGTGCCAGCAGCGGATGGGGCGATGAGCAGTTCTTC.

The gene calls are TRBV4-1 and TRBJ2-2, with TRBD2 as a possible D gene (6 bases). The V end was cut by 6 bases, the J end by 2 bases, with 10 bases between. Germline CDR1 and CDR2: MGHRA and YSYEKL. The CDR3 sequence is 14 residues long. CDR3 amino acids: CASREGVNTGELFF. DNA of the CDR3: TGCGCCAGCAGGGAGGGAGTCAACACCGGGGAGCTGTTTTTT.

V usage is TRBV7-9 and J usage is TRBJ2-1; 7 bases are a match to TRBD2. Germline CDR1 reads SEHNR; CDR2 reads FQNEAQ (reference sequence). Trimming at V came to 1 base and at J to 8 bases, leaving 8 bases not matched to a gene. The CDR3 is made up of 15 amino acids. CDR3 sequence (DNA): TGTGCCAGCAGCTTAGTGCGGCTAGCGGCCGATGAGCAGTTCTTC. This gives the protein CASSLVRLAADEQFF. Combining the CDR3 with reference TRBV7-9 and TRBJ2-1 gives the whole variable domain DTGVSQNPRHKITKRGQNVTFRCDPISEHNRLYWYRQTLGQGPEFLTYFQNEAQLEKSRLLSDRFSAERPKGSFSTLEIQRTEQGDSAMYLCASSLVRLAADEQFFGPGTRLTVL.

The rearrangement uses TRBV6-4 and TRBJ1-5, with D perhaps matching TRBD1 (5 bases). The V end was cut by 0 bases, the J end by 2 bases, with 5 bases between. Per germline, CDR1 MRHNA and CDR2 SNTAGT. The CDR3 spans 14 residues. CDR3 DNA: TGTGCCAGCAGTGACTCACAGGGCAATCAGCCCCAGCATTTT. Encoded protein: CASSDSQGNQPQHF.

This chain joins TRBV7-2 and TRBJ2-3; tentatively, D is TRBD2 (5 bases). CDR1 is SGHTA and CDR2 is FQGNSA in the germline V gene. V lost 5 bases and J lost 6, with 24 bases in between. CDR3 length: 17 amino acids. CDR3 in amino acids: CASSPSGLRVLWDTQYF. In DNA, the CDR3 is TGTGCCAGCAGCCCCTCCGGACTGAGGGTTTTGTGGGATACGCAGTATTTT.

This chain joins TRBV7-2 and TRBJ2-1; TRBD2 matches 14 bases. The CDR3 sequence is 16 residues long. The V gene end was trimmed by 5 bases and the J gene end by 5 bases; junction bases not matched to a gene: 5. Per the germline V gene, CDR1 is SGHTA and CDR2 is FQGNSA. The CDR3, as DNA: TGTGCCAGCAGCCAACGACTAGCGGGAGGGGACAATGAGCAGTTCTTC. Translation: CASSQRLAGGDNEQFF.

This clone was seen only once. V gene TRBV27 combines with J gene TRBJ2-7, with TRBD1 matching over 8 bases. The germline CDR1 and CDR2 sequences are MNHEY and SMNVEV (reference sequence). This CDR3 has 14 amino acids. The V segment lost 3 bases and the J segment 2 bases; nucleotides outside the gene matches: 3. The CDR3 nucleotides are TGTGCCAGCAGTTTTAGCAGGGGGCCCTACGAGCAGTACTTC. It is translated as CASSFSRGPYEQYF.

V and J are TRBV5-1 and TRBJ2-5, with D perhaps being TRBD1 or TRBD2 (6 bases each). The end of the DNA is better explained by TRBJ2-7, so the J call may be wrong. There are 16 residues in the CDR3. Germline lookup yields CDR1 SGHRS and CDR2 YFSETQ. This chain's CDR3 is CASSPSRNGGGYEQYF. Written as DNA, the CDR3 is TGCGCCAGCAGCCCTAGCAGGAATGGAGGGGGCTACGAGCAGTACTTC.

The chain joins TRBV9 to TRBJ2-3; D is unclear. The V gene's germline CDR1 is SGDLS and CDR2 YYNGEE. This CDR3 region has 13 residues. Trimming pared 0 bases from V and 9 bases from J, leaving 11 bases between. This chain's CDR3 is CASSVAFGGTQYF. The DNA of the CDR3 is TGTGCCAGCAGCGTAGCTTTTGGCGGCACGCAGTATTTT.

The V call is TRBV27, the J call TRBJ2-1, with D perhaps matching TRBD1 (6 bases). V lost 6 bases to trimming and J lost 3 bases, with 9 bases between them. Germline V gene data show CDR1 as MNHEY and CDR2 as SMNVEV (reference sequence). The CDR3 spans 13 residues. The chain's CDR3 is CASSPGVYNEQFF. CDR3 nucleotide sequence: TGTGCCAGCAGCCCAGGGGTCTACAATGAGCAGTTCTTC.

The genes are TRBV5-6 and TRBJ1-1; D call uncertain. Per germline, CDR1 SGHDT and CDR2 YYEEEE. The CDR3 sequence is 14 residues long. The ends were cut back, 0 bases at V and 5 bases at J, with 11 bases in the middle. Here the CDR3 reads CASSLGARETEAFF. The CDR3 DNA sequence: TGTGCCAGCAGCTTGGGGGCTCGGGAGACTGAAGCTTTCTTT.

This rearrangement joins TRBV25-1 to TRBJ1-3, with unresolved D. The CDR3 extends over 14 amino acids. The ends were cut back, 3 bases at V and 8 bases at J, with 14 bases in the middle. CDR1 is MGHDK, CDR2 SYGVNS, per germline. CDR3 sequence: CASSEIDSADTIYF. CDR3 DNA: TGTGCCAGCAGTGAGATCGACTCCGCTGACACCATATATTTT.

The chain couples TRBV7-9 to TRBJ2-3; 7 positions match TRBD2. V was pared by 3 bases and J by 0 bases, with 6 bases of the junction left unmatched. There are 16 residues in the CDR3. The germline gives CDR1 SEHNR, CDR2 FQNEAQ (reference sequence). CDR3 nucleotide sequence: TGTGCCAGCAGCTTTAGCCGGGGAGGGAGCACAGATACGCAGTATTTT. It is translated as CASSFSRGGSTDTQYF.

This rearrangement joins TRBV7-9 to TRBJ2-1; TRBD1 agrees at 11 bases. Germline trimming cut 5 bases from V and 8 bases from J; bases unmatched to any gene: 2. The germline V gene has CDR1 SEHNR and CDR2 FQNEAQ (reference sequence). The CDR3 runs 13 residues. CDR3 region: CASSRTGGHEQFF. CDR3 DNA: TGTGCCAGCAGCCGGACAGGGGGCCATGAGCAGTTCTTC.

The CDR3 region is CASSLIGGIQETQYF. The CDR3 nucleotides are TGTGCCAGCAGCTTAATCGGGGGTATTCAAGAGACCCAGTACTTC. The chain combines TRBV7-8 with TRBJ2-5; a possible D gene is TRBD2 (6 bases). This CDR3 is built from 15 residues. Looked up from germline, CDR1 is SGHVS and CDR2 is FQNEAQ. The V end lost 2 bases, the J end lost 2 bases, and 12 bases lay between the germline ends.

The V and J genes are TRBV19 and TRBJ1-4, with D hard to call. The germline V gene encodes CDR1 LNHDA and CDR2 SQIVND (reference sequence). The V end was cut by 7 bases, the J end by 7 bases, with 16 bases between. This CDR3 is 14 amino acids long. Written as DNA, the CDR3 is TGTGCCAGTAACGGAGGTCAGGCTGGTGAAAAACTGTTTTTT. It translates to CASNGGQAGEKLFF. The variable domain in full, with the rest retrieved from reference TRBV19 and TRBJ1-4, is DGGITQSPKYLFRKEGQNVTLSCEQNLNHDAMYWYRQDPGQGLRLIYYSQIVNDFQKGDIAEGYSVSREKKESFPLTVTSAQKNPTAFYLCASNGGQAGEKLFFGSGTQLSVL.

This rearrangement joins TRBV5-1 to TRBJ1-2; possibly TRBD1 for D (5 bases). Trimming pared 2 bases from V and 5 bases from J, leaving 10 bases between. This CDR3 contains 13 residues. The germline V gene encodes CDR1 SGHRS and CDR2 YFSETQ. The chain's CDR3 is CASSFGRGYGYTF. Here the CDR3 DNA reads TGCGCCAGCAGCTTCGGGAGGGGATATGGCTACACCTTC.